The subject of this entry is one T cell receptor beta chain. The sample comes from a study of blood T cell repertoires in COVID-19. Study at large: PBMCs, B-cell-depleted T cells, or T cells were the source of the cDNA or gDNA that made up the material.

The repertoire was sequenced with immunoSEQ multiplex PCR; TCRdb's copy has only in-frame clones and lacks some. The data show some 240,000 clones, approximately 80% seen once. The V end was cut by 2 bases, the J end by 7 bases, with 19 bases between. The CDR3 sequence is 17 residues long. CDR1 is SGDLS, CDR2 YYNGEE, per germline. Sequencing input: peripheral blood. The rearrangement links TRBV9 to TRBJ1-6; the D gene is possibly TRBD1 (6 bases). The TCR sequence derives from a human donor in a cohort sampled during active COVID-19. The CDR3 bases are TGTGCCAGCAGCGTCAACCCAGCGATAGGACAGAATTCACCCCTCCACTTT. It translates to CASSVNPAIGQNSPLHF.